What follows are 26 T cell receptor beta chains derived from one specimen sequenced in a study of T cell changes during pregnancy in multiple sclerosis. This table comes from immunoSEQ multiplex PCR, and its TCRdb copy is limited to in-frame clones, with some not included. The data show 85,000 to 100,000 clones, 85% to 95% seen once. Sequenced here: peripheral blood, sampled after pregnancy. The receptors shown here come from a female donor with multiple sclerosis, enrolled in a pregnancy study.

CDR3 coding DNA: TGCGCCAGCAGCTTGGAAGGGGTTGCCAATCAGCCCCAGCATTTT. It yields the protein CASSLEGVANQPQHF. This chain uses TRBV5-1 with TRBJ1-5; possibly TRBD1 for D (5 bases). The CDR3 spans 15 residues. The germline CDR1 and CDR2 sequences are SGHRS and YFSETQ. Trimming shortened V by 0 bases and J by 3 bases, and 10 bases separated the two germline ends.

The genes are TRBV5-1 and TRBJ1-1; 7 bases match TRBD1. The junction had 16 bases not matched to a gene; V was cut back by 4 bases and J by 7 bases. Per the germline V gene, CDR1 is SGHRS and CDR2 is YFSETQ. The CDR3 contains 16 residues. DNA of the CDR3: TGCGCCAGCAGCATAGGGACAGTAGCCCCGAGGGATGAAGCTTTCTTT. Protein: CASSIGTVAPRDEAFF. The variable domain in full, completed from reference TRBV5-1 and TRBJ1-1, reads KAGVTQTPRYLIKTRGQQVTLSCSPISGHRSVSWYQQTPGQGLQFLFEYFSETQRNKGNFPGRFSGRQFSNSRSEMNVSTLELGDSALYLCASSIGTVAPRDEAFFGQGTRLTVV.

This clone was seen just once. This chain uses TRBV29-1 with TRBJ2-1; 15 bases agree with TRBD2. Germline assignment: CDR1 SQVTM and CDR2 ANQGSEA. J gave up 6 bases and V 4 bases, and 7 bases lay outside the gene matches. The CDR3 extends over 16 amino acids. Here the CDR3 reads CSVAGTSGGIFNEQFF. In nucleotides, the CDR3 is TGCAGCGTTGCGGGGACTAGCGGGGGGATTTTCAATGAGCAGTTCTTC.

J is TRBJ2-1 and V is TRBV4-3; 12 bases agree with TRBD2. From germline, CDR1 is LGHNA and CDR2 YSLEER. This CDR3 is built from 16 residues. The V segment lost 1 base and the J segment 6 bases; nucleotides outside the gene matches: 4. Here the CDR3 DNA reads TGCGCCAGCAGCCAAGGAGTACTAGCGGGGGGCAATGAGCAGTTCTTC. It codes for CASSQGVLAGGNEQFF.

This chain links TRBV27 with TRBJ2-7; the D gene is possibly TRBD2 (5 bases). The CDR3 loop spans 12 amino acids. Trimming shortened V by 3 bases and J by 7 bases, and 10 bases separated the two germline ends. The germline V gene encodes CDR1 MNHEY and CDR2 SMNVEV (reference sequence). DNA for the CDR3: TGTGCCAGCAGTTTCTGGACTGGAGAGCAGTACTTC. This gives the protein CASSFWTGEQYF.

The chain recombines TRBV10-3 with TRBJ2-7, with 12 nucleotides matching TRBD1. Trimming took 10 bases from V and 6 from J; bases not matched to a gene: 4. There are 12 residues in the CDR3. Germline V CDR1 and CDR2: ENHRY, SYGVKD. The CDR3 DNA sequence: TGTGCCACCGGGACAGGGGGCTCCGAGCAGTACTTC. Translation gives CATGTGGSEQYF.

The rearrangement joins TRBV14 to TRBJ1-6; 7 bases map to TRBD1. The CDR3 loop spans 15 amino acids. Unmatched junction bases numbered 9, after V lost 3 bases and J lost 10 bases. The germline V gene has CDR1 SGHDN and CDR2 FVKESK. The DNA for the CDR3 is TGTGCCAGCAGCCAGTCACAGGGGCAGGGGTCACCCCTCCACTTT. It encodes CASSQSQGQGSPLHF.

The chain employs TRBV10-3 and TRBJ2-7; 12 bases match TRBD1. V lost 10 bases, J lost 2 bases, and 9 bases stayed unmatched. The CDR3 runs to 15 residues. CDR1 is ENHRY and CDR2 is SYGVKD in the germline V gene. CDR3 nucleotide sequence: TGTGCCACTCGAACCGGGACAGGGGGCACCTACGAGCAGTACTTC. It encodes CATRTGTGGTYEQYF.

As DNA, the CDR3 is TGTGCCAGCAGCTACCGGGATTATAATTCACCCCTCCACTTT. It codes for CASSYRDYNSPLHF. J is TRBJ1-6 and V is TRBV5-6; no definite D call. The CDR3 has 14 residues. V shed 3 bases and J shed 4 bases, with 8 bases lying between them. The germline V gene has CDR1 SGHDT and CDR2 YYEEEE. Based on the CDR3 plus reference TRBV5-6 and TRBJ1-6, the full variable domain is DAGVTQSPTHLIKTRGQQVTLRCSPKSGHDTVSWYQQALGQGPQFIFQYYEEEERQRGNFPDRFSGHQFPNYSSELNVNALLLGDSALYLCASSYRDYNSPLHFGNGTRLTVT.

The chain has TRBV4-2 and TRBJ1-3, with 7 positions matching TRBD1. The germline CDR1 and CDR2 sequences are LGHNA and YNFKEQ. V shed 0 bases and J 3 bases; nucleotides not matched to a gene: 5. The CDR3 sequence is 16 residues long. The CDR3 here is CASSQDDRTGGNTIYF. The CDR3 bases are TGTGCCAGCAGCCAAGATGACCGGACAGGTGGAAACACCATATATTTT.

The chain combines TRBV7-9 with TRBJ1-5; 8 bases align to TRBD1. Germline values: CDR1 SEHNR, CDR2 FQNEAQ (reference sequence). Trimming took 7 bases from V and 6 from J; bases not matched to a gene: 14. There are 16 residues in the CDR3. CDR3 amino acids: CASTKSRDRSGQPQHF. The CDR3 DNA reads as TGTGCCAGCACCAAATCCCGGGACAGGTCAGGTCAGCCCCAGCATTTT.

The chain links TRBV21-1 to TRBJ1-1. TRBV21-1 is flagged as a pseudogene. The CDR3 has 14 amino acids. CDR3 in DNA: TGTGCCAGCAGCAAAGTGAGCAAGAACACTGAAGCTTTCTTT. Residues: CASSKVSKNTEAFF.

CDR3 loop: CAGAVSSNQPQHF. CDR3 DNA: TGTGCCGGGGCAGTATCGAGCAATCAGCCCCAGCATTTT. The V and J genes are TRBV19 and TRBJ1-5, with D possibly being TRBD1 (5 bases). CDR1 is LNHDA and CDR2 is SQIVND in the germline V gene (reference sequence). This CDR3 is 13 amino acids long. V was clipped by 11 bases and J by 1 base, with 12 bases between them.

This chain joins TRBV28 and TRBJ1-1, with 9 bases matching TRBD1. The CDR3 contains 11 residues. Germline trimming cut 6 bases from V and 11 bases from J; bases unmatched to any gene: 4. Germline CDR1 and CDR2: MDHEN and SYDVKM. Here the CDR3 DNA reads TGTGCCAGCAGGTCACAGGGGGCGGCTTTCTTT. Translated: CASRSQGAAFF.

The chain uses TRBV18 and TRBJ1-1; possible D gene TRBD1, 5 bases. Germline lookup yields CDR1 KGHSH and CDR2 LQKENI. V lost 3 bases to trimming and J lost 1 base, with 15 bases between them. The CDR3 is 16 amino acids. This CDR3 is CASSPVDLGQNTEAFF. CDR3 nucleotides: TGTGCCAGCTCACCCGTCGACCTAGGACAGAACACTGAAGCTTTCTTT. Drawing the rest from reference TRBV18 and TRBJ1-1, the complete variable domain is NAGVMQNPRHLVRRRGQEARLRCSPMKGHSHVYWYRQLPEEGLKFMVYLQKENIIDESGMPKERFSAEFPKEGPSILRIQQVVRGDSAAYFCASSPVDLGQNTEAFFGQGTRLTVV.

The chain combines TRBV15 with TRBJ1-5; D gene ambiguous. V shed 6 bases and J shed 6 bases, with 21 bases lying between them. The CDR3 has 16 residues. Germline CDR1 is LNHNV and CDR2 is YYDKDF (reference sequence). The CDR3 nucleotides read TGTGCCACCAGGCGAGATGAGGGTTTTGGTGGTCAGCCCCAGCATTTT. It codes for CATRRDEGFGGQPQHF.

Here the CDR3 reads CASSPLRSGTGLGMNTEAFF. The CDR3 DNA follows: TGTGCCAGTAGCCCTCTGCGATCCGGGACAGGGCTAGGCATGAACACTGAAGCTTTCTTT. The V gene is TRBV19, the J gene TRBJ1-1; 9 bases agree with TRBD1. The length of the CDR3 is 20 residues. The V gene end was trimmed by 6 bases and the J gene end by 0 bases; junction bases not matched to a gene: 20. Germline V gives CDR1 LNHDA, CDR2 SQIVND (reference sequence).

The chain recombines TRBV5-8 with TRBJ1-1; D may be TRBD1 (5 bases). CDR3 length: 12 residues. Trimming shortened V by 3 bases and J by 4 bases, and 7 bases separated the two germline ends. CDR1 and CDR2 from the germline V gene are SGHTS and YDEGEE. The CDR3 is CASSYRGTEAFF. CDR3 DNA: TGTGCCAGCAGCTATAGGGGCACTGAAGCTTTCTTT.

The chain has TRBV10-3 and TRBJ1-3; possibly TRBD1 for D (6 bases). This CDR3 is 15 amino acids long. V lost 6 bases, J lost 0 bases, and 12 bases lay in between. Per the germline V gene, CDR1 is ENHRY and CDR2 is SYGVKD. Written as DNA, the CDR3 is TGTGCCATCAGGGAAACAGGGAGCTCTGGAAACACCATATATTTT. Its translation: CAIRETGSSGNTIYF.

This chain connects TRBV6-5 to TRBJ2-5; tentative D call: TRBD2 (6 bases). Germline assignment: CDR1 MNHEY and CDR2 SVGAGI. V dropped 5 bases and J dropped 1 base, with 14 bases sitting between them. This CDR3 is 15 amino acids long. Written as DNA, the CDR3 is TGTGCCAGCAGTACGGGGACTGTCGGCCAAGAGACCCAGTACTTC. This gives the protein CASSTGTVGQETQYF.

CDR3 sequence reads: CASSLAGYTMLEQFF. In nucleotides, the CDR3 is TGTGCCAGCAGCTTGGCAGGGTATACAATGTTGGAGCAGTTCTTC. The chain combines TRBV5-6 with TRBJ2-1; D might be TRBD1 (5 bases). Germline loops: CDR1 SGHDT, CDR2 YYEEEE. The CDR3 sequence is 15 residues long. Trimming removed 0 bases at V and 10 bases at J, with 17 bases between.

This CDR3 reads CASSQDKGGGGTEAFF. The CDR3 nucleotides read TGCGCCAGCAGCCAAGATAAAGGCGGGGGAGGCACTGAAGCTTTCTTT. This sequence joins TRBV4-1 and TRBJ1-1, with D perhaps TRBD1 (5 bases). Trimming left V 0 bases short and J 4 bases short, with 15 bases between. This CDR3 contains 16 residues. From germline, CDR1 is MGHRA and CDR2 YSYEKL.

The genes are TRBV30 and TRBJ1-1, with a tentative D call TRBD1 (5 bases). The CDR3 is made up of 15 amino acids. Germline-derived CDR1 and CDR2 are GTSNPN and SVGIG (reference sequence). V shed 2 bases and J shed 2 bases, with 15 bases lying between them. CDR3 amino acids: CAWSFTRGRNTEAFF. CDR3 nucleotide sequence: TGTGCCTGGAGTTTTACAAGGGGCAGAAACACTGAAGCTTTCTTT.

The V and J genes are TRBV11-2 and TRBJ2-3; 10 nucleotides line up with TRBD2. Germline trimming cut 1 base from V and 5 bases from J; bases unmatched to any gene: 6. The CDR3 has 16 amino acids. CDR1 and CDR2 from the germline V gene are SGHAT and FQNNGV. In DNA, the CDR3 is TGTGCCAGCAGCTTAGGGGCTAGCGGGGGCGTAGATACGCAGTATTTT. It translates to CASSLGASGGVDTQYF.

This clone appeared once. The chain is built from TRBV6-6 and TRBJ2-3, with D maybe TRBD1 (7 bases). The CDR3 runs 15 residues. V shed 6 bases and J shed 3 bases, with 16 bases lying between them. Germline CDR1 and CDR2: MNHNY and SVGAGI (reference sequence). The CDR3 bases are TGTGCCAGCAGGCGAGACAGGGACTTAACAGATACGCAGTATTTT. This codes for CASRRDRDLTDTQYF.

The chain carries TRBV11-3 and TRBJ1-1, with 7 bases fitting TRBD1. With V trimmed by 6 bases and J by 4 bases, 8 bases remained unmatched. CDR3 length: 14 amino acids. Germline V gives CDR1 SGHNT, CDR2 YENEEA. CDR3 sequence reads: CASSDRDRGTEAFF. The DNA of the CDR3 is TGTGCCAGCAGTGACAGGGATCGAGGCACTGAAGCTTTCTTT.